This is a list of T cell receptor beta chains from one sample in a study of blood T cell repertoires in COVID-19. Clones were sequenced by immunoSEQ multiplex PCR, and TCRdb holds only the in-frame ones, with some missing. In the table there are approximately 94,000 clones, approximately 80% of which are singletons. The sample was peripheral blood. These receptors originate from a man aged 50-60 years with active or convalescent COVID-19. The CDR3 runs from the conserved cysteine through the conserved F or W. D genes are given only for firm matches. The size field is filled for only some rows; it gives once, few, many or a size class.

>.|.|TRBJ1-6|TRBV9|16
CASSAQDSSPNSPLHF
>.|.|TRBJ1-1|TRBV5-4|14
CASSPMTENTEAFF
>.|.|TRBJ2-7|TRBV6-1|11
CASSESDEQYF
>.|TRBD1|TRBJ1-4|TRBV6-5|15
CASSYEGGVNEKLFF
>.|.|TRBJ2-7|TRBV5-1|15
CASSPTQDPKDEQYF
>few|TRBD1|TRBJ1-6|TRBV11-3|18
CASSRRDRVVSYNSPLHF
>.|TRBD2|TRBJ2-1|TRBV7-9|15
CASSPLAGGYNEQFF
>.|.|TRBJ1-3|TRBV11-2|16
CASTSGGIPLRPTIYF
>.|.|TRBJ2-7|TRBV7-9|15
CASSSAGGVPYEQYF
>.|.|TRBJ1-2|TRBV19|15
CASSIVYRDNYGYTF
>.|TRBD1|TRBJ1-5|TRBV27|15
CASSSGTGVDQPQHF
>.|.|TRBJ2-5|TRBV18|15
CASSPGPGSGETQYF
>.|TRBD1|TRBJ2-1|TRBV5-1|14
CASTRDRAYNEQFF
>few|TRBD1|TRBJ1-3|TRBV5-1|17
CASSLVGQGASGNTIYF
>.|.|TRBJ1-6|TRBV5-1|14
CASSLEGFSSPLHF
>.|.|TRBJ2-7|TRBV5-1|14
CASSSVTSPYEQYF
>.|.|TRBJ1-2|TRBV30|13
CAWRAPRVRGYTF
>.|TRBD1|TRBJ2-7|TRBV24-1|15
CATSNRDRSSYEQYF